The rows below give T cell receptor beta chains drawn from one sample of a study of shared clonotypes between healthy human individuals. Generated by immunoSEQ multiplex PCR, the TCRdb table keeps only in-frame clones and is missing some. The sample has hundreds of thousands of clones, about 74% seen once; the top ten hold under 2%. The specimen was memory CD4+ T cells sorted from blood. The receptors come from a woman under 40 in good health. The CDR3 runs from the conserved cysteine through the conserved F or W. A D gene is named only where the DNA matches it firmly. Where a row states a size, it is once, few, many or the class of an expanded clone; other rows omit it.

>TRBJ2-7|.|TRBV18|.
TGTGCCACCACAAAGGACAGTAGCTCCTACGAGCAGTACTTC
CATTKDSSSYEQYF
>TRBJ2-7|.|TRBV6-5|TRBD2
TGTGCCAGCAGGCGGGGAGCGGGAAGACTCTACGAGCAGTACTTC
CASRRGAGRLYEQYF
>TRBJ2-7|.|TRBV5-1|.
TGCGCCAGCAGCTTGGCCGGACCCTACGAGCAGTACTTC
CASSLAGPYEQYF
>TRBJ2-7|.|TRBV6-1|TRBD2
TGTGCCAGCAGGTATAGCGGGAGCTCCTACGAGCAGTACTTC
CASRYSGSSYEQYF
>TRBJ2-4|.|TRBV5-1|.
TGCGCCAGCAGCTCCGTGGGGGAAAACATTCAGTACTTC
CASSSVGENIQYF
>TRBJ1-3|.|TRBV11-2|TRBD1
TGTGCCAGCAGCCTGACCTGGGACAGGGCGGGAAACACCATATATTTT
CASSLTWDRAGNTIYF
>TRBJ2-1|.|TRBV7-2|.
TGTGCCAGCACCCCTAGCGCCCTTGGTGACAATGAGCAGTTCTTC
CASTPSALGDNEQFF
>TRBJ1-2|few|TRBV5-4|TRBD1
TGTGCCAGCAGCTTGGTTGACAGGGCTGGCTACACCTTC
CASSLVDRAGYTF
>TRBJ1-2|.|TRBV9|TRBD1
TGTGCCAGCAGCATGAACAGGGGAACGGATGGCTACACCTTC
CASSMNRGTDGYTF
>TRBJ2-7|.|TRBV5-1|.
TGCGCCAGCAGCTTGGAATATGTCTACGAGCAGTACTTC
CASSLEYVYEQYF
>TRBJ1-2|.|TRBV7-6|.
TGTGCCAGCAGCAGGGGAATTAACTATGGCTACACCTTC
CASSRGINYGYTF
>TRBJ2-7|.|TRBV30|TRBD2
TGTGCCTGGAGAAAGGCTAGCGGAGCTAACTACGAGCAGTACTTC
CAWRKASGANYEQYF
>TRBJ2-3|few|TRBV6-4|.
TGTGCCAGCAGTGAGTCTAGCAGCACAGATACGCAGTATTTT
CASSESSSTDTQYF
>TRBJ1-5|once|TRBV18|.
TGTGCCAGCTCACCACCGGAGGGTAGGGGAGATCAGCCCCAGCATTTT
CASSPPEGRGDQPQHF
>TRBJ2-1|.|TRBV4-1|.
TGCGCCAGCAGTCGACCTTTCTCCTACAATGAGCAGTTCTTC
CASSRPFSYNEQFF
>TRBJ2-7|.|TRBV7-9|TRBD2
TGTGCCAGCAGTTCTTCCAGCGGGAAATACGAGCAGTACTTC
CASSSSSGKYEQYF
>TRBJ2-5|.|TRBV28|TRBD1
TGTGCCAGCAGTTTCAAGGGCCCCAGGGGGGAGACCCAGTACTTC
CASSFKGPRGETQYF
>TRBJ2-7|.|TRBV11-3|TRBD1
TGTGCCAGCAGCTTAGAAGCAGGGGGCCGGTACGAGCAGTACTTC
CASSLEAGGRYEQYF
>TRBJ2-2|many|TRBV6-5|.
TGTGCCAGCAGTAGACTAGGGGATAACACCGGGGAGCTGTTTTTT
CASSRLGDNTGELFF
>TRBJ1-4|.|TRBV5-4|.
TGTGCCAGCAGAAGTCAGGGCAGCCCAGAAAAACTGTTTTTT
CASRSQGSPEKLFF
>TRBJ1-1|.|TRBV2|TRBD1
TGTGCCAGCAGTGGGACAGGTGCCTTTGCGGACACTGAAGCTTTCTTT
CASSGTGAFADTEAFF
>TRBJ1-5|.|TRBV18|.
TGTGCCAGCTCGACCGACAGGATCAATCAGCCCCAGCATTTT
CASSTDRINQPQHF
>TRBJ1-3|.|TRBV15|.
TGTGCCACCAGCAGAGCCAACGAAGGGGAATTAGGAGCTGGAAACACCATATATTTT
CATSRANEGELGAGNTIYF